Following are 19 T cell receptor beta chains from one sample sequenced in a study of PD-1 blockade in mismatch repair-deficient tumors. The method was immunoSEQ multiplex PCR; TCRdb's version includes in-frame clones alone and lacks a portion of them. Here the sample spans some 120,000 clones, about 86% being singletons. The sample consisted of peripheral blood, taken 44 weeks after starting pembrolizumab. The receptors here all came from an adult with mismatch repair-deficient cancer.

The count of this clone is one. This chain joins TRBV5-5 and TRBJ2-2, with 8 bases that match TRBD2. The junction had 8 bases not matched to a gene; V was cut back by 4 bases and J by 3 bases. Germline CDR1 SGHKS, CDR2 YYEKEE (reference sequence). CDR3 length: 16 amino acids. The CDR3 DNA reads as TGTGCCAGCAGCCATCCGGGAGGGGTGGACACCGGGGAGCTGTTTTTT. Its protein product is CASSHPGGVDTGELFF.

The rearrangement links TRBV6-6 to TRBJ2-2; TRBD1 agrees at 7 bases. CDR1 MNHNY and CDR2 SVGAGI come from the germline V gene (reference sequence). J was trimmed by 8 bases and V by 8 bases; bases with no gene match: 14. The CDR3 consists of 15 residues. The CDR3 sequence: CASRLAGTVSGELFF. The DNA of the CDR3 is TGTGCCAGCCGCCTAGCAGGGACAGTGAGTGGGGAGCTGTTTTTT.

The V call is TRBV7-9, the J call TRBJ2-1, with D possibly TRBD2 on 6 matching bases. This CDR3 has 13 residues. Trimming took 1 base from V and 6 from J, leaving 7 bases between them. CDR1 SEHNR and CDR2 FQNEAQ come from the germline V gene (reference sequence). CDR3 amino acids: CASSLGGVNEQFF. The CDR3 DNA reads as TGTGCCAGCAGCTTAGGCGGGGTCAATGAGCAGTTCTTC.

This chain uses TRBV7-8 with TRBJ1-5; D remains ambiguous. Germline V gene lookup returns CDR1 SGHVS and CDR2 FQNEAQ. The V end was cut by 5 bases, the J end by 2 bases, with 7 bases between. The CDR3 totals 13 residues. The CDR3 DNA sequence: TGTGCCAGCAGCCCCGGAGGCAATCAGCCCCAGCATTTT. It codes for CASSPGGNQPQHF.

This clone was observed many times. This chain connects TRBV6-1 to TRBJ2-1, with D tentatively TRBD2 (5 bases). The CDR3 contains 15 residues. The germline V gene encodes CDR1 MNHNS and CDR2 SASEGT. Trimming pared 5 bases from V and 3 bases from J, leaving 14 bases between. In DNA form, the CDR3 reads TGTGCCAGCAGTAACGGAGACGGGGACTACAATGAGCAGTTCTTC. Its protein product is CASSNGDGDYNEQFF.

This clone was counted between two and nine times. This rearrangement joins TRBV25-1 to TRBJ1-2; 9 nucleotides align to TRBD1. With 5 bases clipped from V and 2 bases from J, the junction kept 6 bases outside the gene matches. This CDR3 is 15 amino acids long. Germline CDR1 is MGHDK and CDR2 is SYGVNS. CDR3 residues: CASSPRTGANYGYTF. The CDR3 DNA follows: TGTGCCAGCAGTCCACGGACAGGGGCAAACTATGGCTACACCTTC.

This chain connects TRBV5-1 to TRBJ2-1; 8 bases align to TRBD1. There are 15 residues in the CDR3. The J segment lost 7 bases and the V segment lost 5 bases, leaving 11 bases of the junction unmatched. Per the germline V gene, CDR1 is SGHRS and CDR2 is YFSETQ. The CDR3 nucleotides read TGCGCCAGCAGGTCCGGACAGGGTGTAGTAAATGAGCAGTTCTTC. Amino acids: CASRSGQGVVNEQFF. Complete variable domain (other parts from reference TRBV5-1 and TRBJ2-1): KAGVTQTPRYLIKTRGQQVTLSCSPISGHRSVSWYQQTPGQGLQFLFEYFSETQRNKGNFPGRFSGRQFSNSRSEMNVSTLELGDSALYLCASRSGQGVVNEQFFGPGTRLTVL.

This clone was seen a few times. V gene TRBV4-2 combines with J gene TRBJ2-7; TRBD2 matches 9 bases. J was trimmed by 3 bases and V by 3 bases; bases with no gene match: 3. The CDR3 contains 14 residues. Looked up from germline, CDR1 is LGHNA and CDR2 is YNFKEQ. As DNA, the CDR3 is TGTGCCAGCAGCCAGAGACTAGCGGACTACGAGCAGTACTTC. Translated: CASSQRLADYEQYF.

The chain couples TRBV7-9 to TRBJ1-3, with 10 bases matching TRBD1. The CDR3 is 15 amino acids. Germline values: CDR1 SEHNR, CDR2 FQNEAQ (reference sequence). V dropped 3 bases and J dropped 4; count of bases not matched to a gene: 3. CDR3 DNA sequence: TGTGCCAGCAGCTTGACAGGGGGCTCGGGAAACACCATATATTTT. It is translated as CASSLTGGSGNTIYF.

In DNA, the CDR3 is TGTGCCAGCAGCTTGACTAGCGGTGGGTCCTACGAGCAGTACTTC. Its protein is CASSLTSGGSYEQYF. The chain carries TRBV11-2 and TRBJ2-7; 9 bases match TRBD2. The CDR3 is made up of 15 amino acids. V dropped 3 bases and J dropped 1; count of bases not matched to a gene: 4. Germline V gene sequence: CDR1 SGHAT, CDR2 FQNNGV. The complete variable domain, with remaining parts taken from reference TRBV11-2 and TRBJ2-7, reads EAGVAQSPRYKIIEKRQSVAFWCNPISGHATLYWYQQILGQGPKLLIQFQNNGVVDDSQLPKDRFSAERLKGVDSTLKIQPAKLEDSAVYLCASSLTSGGSYEQYFGPGTRLTVT.

The CDR3 here is CASSIVRGQGALNEQFF. CDR3 in DNA: TGTGCCAGTAGTATAGTTCGGGGACAGGGGGCCCTCAATGAGCAGTTCTTC. This sequence joins TRBV19 and TRBJ2-1; TRBD1 agrees at 12 bases. This CDR3 comprises 17 residues. J was trimmed by 6 bases and V by 1 base; bases with no gene match: 7. Germline loops: CDR1 LNHDA, CDR2 SQIVND (reference sequence).

The chain carries TRBV27 and TRBJ2-1; D is uncertain. There are 12 residues in the CDR3. Per the germline V gene, CDR1 is MNHEY and CDR2 is SMNVEV (reference sequence). V lost 3 bases, J lost 15 bases, and 15 bases lay in between. Here the CDR3 reads CASSFGYAPLFF. CDR3 coding DNA: TGTGCCAGCAGTTTCGGATACGCGCCTTTGTTCTTC.

This clone was found a few times. J is TRBJ2-3 and V is TRBV21-1; the D call of TRBD1 is as the table states it, not checked on the DNA. TRBV21-1 is given as a pseudogene. The CDR3 runs 16 residues. The CDR3 DNA follows: TGTGCCAGCAGCTTAGCCCGACAGGGTGGCACAGATACGCAGTATTTT. Translating it yields CASSLARQGGTDTQYF.

The V gene is TRBV5-1, the J gene TRBJ2-7; D is unclear. The germline V and J ends were trimmed by 4 bases and 3 bases, with 5 bases remaining between them. Germline CDR1 and CDR2: SGHRS and YFSETQ. The CDR3 contains 11 residues. DNA of the CDR3: TGCGCCAGCAGCGGGGACTACGAGCAGTACTTC. It specifies CASSGDYEQYF.

This clone was detected only a few times. The junction departs from germline at one end; a sequencing error may be responsible. V usage is TRBV7-9 and J usage is TRBJ2-7; 8 bases are a match to TRBD2. The CDR3 has 11 residues. The germline V gene has CDR1 SEHNR and CDR2 FQNEAQ (reference sequence). The CDR3 protein is CASSLEGTRPF. CDR3 nucleotides: TGTGCCAGCAGCTTAGAGGGGACTAGGCCTTTC.

The chain is built from TRBV7-9 and TRBJ2-7, with TRBD2 matching 9 bases. V trimming: 3 bases; J trimming: 7 bases; junction bases outside the gene matches: 1. From germline, CDR1 is SEHNR and CDR2 FQNEAQ (reference sequence). This CDR3 spans 12 amino acids. The CDR3 region has the DNA TGTGCCAGCAGCTTCGGACTAGCGGAGCAGTACTTC. Amino acid sequence: CASSFGLAEQYF.

The chain uses TRBV6-5 and TRBJ2-7; D is perhaps TRBD1 or TRBD2 (5 bases each). CDR3 length: 15 residues. Germline CDR1 reads MNHEY; CDR2 reads SVGAGI. Trimming shortened V by 3 bases and J by 3 bases, and 15 bases separated the two germline ends. The chain's CDR3 is CASSYGGVYLYEQYF. In DNA, the CDR3 is TGTGCCAGCAGTTATGGGGGAGTCTATCTCTACGAGCAGTACTTC.

The chain employs TRBV19 and TRBJ1-4, with D unresolved. The V gene lost 3 bases and the J gene lost 8 bases, with 13 bases spanning the gap. Looked up from germline, CDR1 is LNHDA and CDR2 is SQIVND (reference sequence). There are 14 residues in the CDR3. CDR3 sequence reads: CASSMGNPHEKLFF. Here the CDR3 DNA reads TGTGCCAGTAGTATGGGTAATCCTCACGAAAAACTGTTTTTT. Combining the CDR3 with reference TRBV19 and TRBJ1-4 gives the whole variable domain DGGITQSPKYLFRKEGQNVTLSCEQNLNHDAMYWYRQDPGQGLRLIYYSQIVNDFQKGDIAEGYSVSREKKESFPLTVTSAQKNPTAFYLCASSMGNPHEKLFFGSGTQLSVL.

DNA of the CDR3: TGTGCCAGCAGCAGCGGACACCTCCCTGGGTACGAGCAGTACTTC. Translated: CASSSGHLPGYEQYF. The chain links TRBV7-9 to TRBJ2-7; D tentatively fits TRBD1 or TRBD2 (5 bases each). The V end lost 5 bases, the J end lost 4 bases, and 18 bases lay between the germline ends. CDR3 length: 15 residues. Germline V lookup: CDR1 SEHNR, CDR2 FQNEAQ (reference sequence).